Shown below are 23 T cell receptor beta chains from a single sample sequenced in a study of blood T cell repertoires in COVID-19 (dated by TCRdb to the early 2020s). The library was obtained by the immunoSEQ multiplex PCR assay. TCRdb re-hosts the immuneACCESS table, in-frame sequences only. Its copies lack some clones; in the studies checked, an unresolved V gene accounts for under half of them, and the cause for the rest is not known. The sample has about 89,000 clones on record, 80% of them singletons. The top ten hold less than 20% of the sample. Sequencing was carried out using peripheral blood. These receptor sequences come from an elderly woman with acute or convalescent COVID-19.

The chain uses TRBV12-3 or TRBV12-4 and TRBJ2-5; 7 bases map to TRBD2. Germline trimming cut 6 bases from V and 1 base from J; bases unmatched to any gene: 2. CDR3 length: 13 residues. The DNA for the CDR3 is TGTGCCAGCAGCCGACTAGCCCAAGAGACCCAGTACTTC. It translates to CASSRLAQETQYF.

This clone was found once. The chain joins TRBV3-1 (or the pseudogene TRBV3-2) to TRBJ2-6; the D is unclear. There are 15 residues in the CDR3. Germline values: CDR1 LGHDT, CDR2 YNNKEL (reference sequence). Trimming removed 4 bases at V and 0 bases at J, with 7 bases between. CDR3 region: CASSPRYSGANVLTF. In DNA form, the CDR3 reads TGTGCCAGCAGCCCTCGGTACTCTGGGGCCAACGTCCTGACTTTC.

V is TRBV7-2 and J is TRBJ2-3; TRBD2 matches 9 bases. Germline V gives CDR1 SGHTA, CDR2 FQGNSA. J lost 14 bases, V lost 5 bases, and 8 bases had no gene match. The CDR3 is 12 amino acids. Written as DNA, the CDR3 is TGTGCCAGCAGCATCCAGCGGGGGGACACGTATTTT. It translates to CASSIQRGDTYF.

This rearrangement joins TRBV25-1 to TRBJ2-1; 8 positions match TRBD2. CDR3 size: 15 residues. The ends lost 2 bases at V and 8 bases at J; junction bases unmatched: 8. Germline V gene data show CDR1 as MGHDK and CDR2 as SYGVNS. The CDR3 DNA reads TGTGCCAGCAGTGAAAACGGGGGGGCCGCCTATGAGCAGTTCTTC. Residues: CASSENGGAAYEQFF.

The CDR3, as DNA: TGTGCCAGCAGCTTTTACCGGACTAGCGGGGCAGATACGCAGTATTTT. Protein sequence: CASSFYRTSGADTQYF. This chain uses TRBV5-4 with TRBJ2-3; 12 nucleotides line up with TRBD2. This CDR3 is 16 amino acids long. Germline CDR1 and CDR2: SGHNT and YYREEE (reference sequence). Losses at the gene ends were 2 bases for V and 4 bases for J; bases not matched to a gene: 5.

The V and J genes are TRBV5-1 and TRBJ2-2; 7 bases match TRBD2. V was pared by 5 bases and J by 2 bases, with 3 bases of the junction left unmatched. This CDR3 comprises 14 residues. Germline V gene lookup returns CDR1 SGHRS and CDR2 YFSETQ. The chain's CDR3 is CASRGGTNTGELFF. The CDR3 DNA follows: TGCGCCAGCAGGGGGGGGACCAACACCGGGGAGCTGTTTTTT. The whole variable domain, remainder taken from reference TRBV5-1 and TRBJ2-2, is KAGVTQTPRYLIKTRGQQVTLSCSPISGHRSVSWYQQTPGQGLQFLFEYFSETQRNKGNFPGRFSGRQFSNSRSEMNVSTLELGDSALYLCASRGGTNTGELFFGEGSRLTVL.

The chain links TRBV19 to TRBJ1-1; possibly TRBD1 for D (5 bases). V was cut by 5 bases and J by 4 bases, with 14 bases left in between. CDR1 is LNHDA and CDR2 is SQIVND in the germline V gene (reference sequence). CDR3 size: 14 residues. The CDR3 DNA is TGTGCCAGTAGTTTACAGGACGGGGGCACTGAAGCTTTCTTT. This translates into CASSLQDGGTEAFF.

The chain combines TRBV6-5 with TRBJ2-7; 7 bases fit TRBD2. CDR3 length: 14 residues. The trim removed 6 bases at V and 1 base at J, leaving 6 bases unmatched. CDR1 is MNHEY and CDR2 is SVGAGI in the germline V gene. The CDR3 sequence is CASSRAGRSYEQYF. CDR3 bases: TGTGCCAGCAGCCGAGCGGGACGATCCTACGAGCAGTACTTC.

The CDR3 spells CASSLYRAGNMNTEAFF. For the CDR3, the DNA is TGTGCCAGCAGTTTATACAGGGCCGGTAATATGAACACTGAAGCTTTCTTT. The chain has TRBV27 and TRBJ1-1; D possibly corresponds to TRBD1 (6 bases). Trimming left V 1 base short and J 0 bases short, with 15 bases between. The CDR3 sequence is 17 residues long. Looked up from germline, CDR1 is MNHEY and CDR2 is SMNVEV (reference sequence).

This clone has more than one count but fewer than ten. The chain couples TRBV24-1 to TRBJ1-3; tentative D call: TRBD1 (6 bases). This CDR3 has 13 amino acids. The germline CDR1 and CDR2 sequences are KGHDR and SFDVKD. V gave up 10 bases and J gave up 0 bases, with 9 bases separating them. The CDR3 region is CATRGGSGNTIYF. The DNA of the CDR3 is TGTGCCACGAGGGGGGGCTCTGGAAACACCATATATTTT.

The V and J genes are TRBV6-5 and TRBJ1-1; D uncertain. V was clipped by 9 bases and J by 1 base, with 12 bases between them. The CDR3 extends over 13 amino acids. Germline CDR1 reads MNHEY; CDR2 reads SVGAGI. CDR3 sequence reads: CASLNSPNTEAFF. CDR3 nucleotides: TGTGCCAGTCTGAACAGTCCGAACACTGAAGCTTTCTTT.

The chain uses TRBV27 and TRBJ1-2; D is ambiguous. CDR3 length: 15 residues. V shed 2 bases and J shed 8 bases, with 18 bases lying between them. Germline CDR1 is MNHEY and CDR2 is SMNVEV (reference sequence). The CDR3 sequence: CASSLREASVVGYTF. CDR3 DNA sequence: TGTGCCAGCAGTTTACGCGAGGCTTCGGTCGTCGGCTACACCTTC.

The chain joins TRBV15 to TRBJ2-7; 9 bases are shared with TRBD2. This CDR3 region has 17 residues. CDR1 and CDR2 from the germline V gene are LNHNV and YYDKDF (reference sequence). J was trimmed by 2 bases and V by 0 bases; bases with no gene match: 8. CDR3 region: CATSRDFGSGGPYEQYF. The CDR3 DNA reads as TGTGCCACCAGCAGAGATTTTGGTAGCGGGGGACCCTACGAGCAGTACTTC. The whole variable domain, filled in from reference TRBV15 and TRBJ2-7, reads DAMVIQNPRYQVTQFGKPVTLSCSQTLNHNVMYWYQQKSSQAPKLLFHYYDKDFNNEADTPDNFQSRRPNTSFCFLDIRSPGLGDTAMYLCATSRDFGSGGPYEQYFGPGTRLTVT.

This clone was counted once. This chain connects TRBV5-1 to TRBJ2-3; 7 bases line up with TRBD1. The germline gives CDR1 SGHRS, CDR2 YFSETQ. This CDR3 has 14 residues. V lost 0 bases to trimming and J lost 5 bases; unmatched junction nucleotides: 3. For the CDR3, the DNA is TGCGCCAGCAGCTTGGGACAGGGCCAAGATACGCAGTATTTT. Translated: CASSLGQGQDTQYF.

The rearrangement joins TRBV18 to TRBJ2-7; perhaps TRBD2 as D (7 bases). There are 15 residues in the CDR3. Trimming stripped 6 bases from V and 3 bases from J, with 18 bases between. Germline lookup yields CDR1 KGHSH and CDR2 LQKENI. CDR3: CASSQQGGTSYEQYF. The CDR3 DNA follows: TGTGCCAGCTCCCAACAGGGAGGGACGAGCTACGAGCAGTACTTC. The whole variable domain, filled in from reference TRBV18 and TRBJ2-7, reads NAGVMQNPRHLVRRRGQEARLRCSPMKGHSHVYWYRQLPEEGLKFMVYLQKENIIDESGMPKERFSAEFPKEGPSILRIQQVVRGDSAAYFCASSQQGGTSYEQYFGPGTRLTVT.

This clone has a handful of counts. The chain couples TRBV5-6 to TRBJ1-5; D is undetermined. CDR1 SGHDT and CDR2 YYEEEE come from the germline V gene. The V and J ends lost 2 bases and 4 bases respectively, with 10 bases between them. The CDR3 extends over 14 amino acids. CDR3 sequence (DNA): TGTGCCAGCAGCTTTTTGGGAGGGAATCAGCCCCAGCATTTT. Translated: CASSFLGGNQPQHF.

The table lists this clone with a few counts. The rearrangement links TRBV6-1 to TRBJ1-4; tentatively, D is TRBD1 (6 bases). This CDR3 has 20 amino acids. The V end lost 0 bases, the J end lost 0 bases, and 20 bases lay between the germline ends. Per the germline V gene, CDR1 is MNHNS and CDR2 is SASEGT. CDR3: CASSEAPYSTGTTTNEKLFF. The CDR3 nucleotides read TGTGCCAGCAGTGAAGCCCCCTACTCGACAGGAACGACAACTAATGAAAAACTGTTTTTT.

The CDR3 DNA reads as TGTGCCAGCAGCTTAGAAGAGATGGAGACCCAGTACTTC. This sequence encodes CASSLEEMETQYF. The gene calls are TRBV7-2 and TRBJ2-5, with no clear D. With 1 base removed from V and 5 bases from J, the gap between germline ends came to 8 bases. CDR3 length: 13 residues. Germline CDR1 SGHTA, CDR2 FQGNSA. Supplemented by reference TRBV7-2 and TRBJ2-5, the full variable domain reads GAGVSQSPSNKVTEKGKDVELRCDPISGHTALYWYRQSLGQGLEFLIYFQGNSAPDKSGLPSDRFSAERTGGSVSTLTIQRTQQEDSAVYLCASSLEEMETQYFGPGTRLLVL.

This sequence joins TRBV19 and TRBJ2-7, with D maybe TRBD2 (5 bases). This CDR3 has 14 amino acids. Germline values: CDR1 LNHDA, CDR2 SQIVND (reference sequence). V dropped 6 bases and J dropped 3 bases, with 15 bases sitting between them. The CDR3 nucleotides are TGTGCCAGTAGCACAGAAGCGGAGAACTACGAGCAGTACTTC. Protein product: CASSTEAENYEQYF.

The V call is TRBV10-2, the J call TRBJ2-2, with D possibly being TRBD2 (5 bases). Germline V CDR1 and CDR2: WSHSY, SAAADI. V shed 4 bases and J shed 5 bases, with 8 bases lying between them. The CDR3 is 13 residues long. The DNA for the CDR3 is TGCGCCAGCAGTGGTCGGGGTACCGGGGAGCTGTTTTTT. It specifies CASSGRGTGELFF.

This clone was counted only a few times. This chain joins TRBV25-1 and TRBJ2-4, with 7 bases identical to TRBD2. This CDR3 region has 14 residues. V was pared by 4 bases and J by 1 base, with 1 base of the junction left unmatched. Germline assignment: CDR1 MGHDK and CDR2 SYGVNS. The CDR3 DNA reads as TGTGCCAGCAGTGTCGGGGGGGCCAAAAACATTCAGTACTTC. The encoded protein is CASSVGGAKNIQYF.

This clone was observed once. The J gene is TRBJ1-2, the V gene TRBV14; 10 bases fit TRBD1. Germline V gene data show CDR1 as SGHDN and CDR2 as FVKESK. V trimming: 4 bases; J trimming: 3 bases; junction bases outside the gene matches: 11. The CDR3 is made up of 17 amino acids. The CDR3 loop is CASSRPGTGDGHYGYTF. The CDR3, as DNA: TGTGCCAGCAGCCGTCCCGGGACAGGGGACGGACACTATGGCTACACCTTC.

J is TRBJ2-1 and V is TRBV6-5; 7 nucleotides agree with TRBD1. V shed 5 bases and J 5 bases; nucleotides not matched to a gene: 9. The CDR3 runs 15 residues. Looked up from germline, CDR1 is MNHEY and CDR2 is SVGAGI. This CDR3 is CASSQTGATHNEQFF. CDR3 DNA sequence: TGTGCCAGCAGTCAAACAGGGGCCACGCACAATGAGCAGTTCTTC.